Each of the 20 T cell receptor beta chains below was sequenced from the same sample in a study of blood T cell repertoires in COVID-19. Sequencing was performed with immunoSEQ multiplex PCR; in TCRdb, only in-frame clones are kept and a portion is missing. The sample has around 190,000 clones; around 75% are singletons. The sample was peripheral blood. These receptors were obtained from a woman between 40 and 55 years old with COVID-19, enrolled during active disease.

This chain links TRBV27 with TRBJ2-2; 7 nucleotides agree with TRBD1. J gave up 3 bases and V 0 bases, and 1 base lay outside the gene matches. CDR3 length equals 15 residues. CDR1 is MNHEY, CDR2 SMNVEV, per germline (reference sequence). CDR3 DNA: TGTGCCAGCAGTTTATCGACAGGGTACACCGGGGAGCTGTTTTTT. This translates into CASSLSTGYTGELFF.

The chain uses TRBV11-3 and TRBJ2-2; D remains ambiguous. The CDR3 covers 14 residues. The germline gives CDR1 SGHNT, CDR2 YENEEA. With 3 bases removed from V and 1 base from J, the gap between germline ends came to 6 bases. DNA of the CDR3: TGTGCCAGCAGCTTCAACAGGAACACCGGGGAGCTGTTTTTT. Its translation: CASSFNRNTGELFF.

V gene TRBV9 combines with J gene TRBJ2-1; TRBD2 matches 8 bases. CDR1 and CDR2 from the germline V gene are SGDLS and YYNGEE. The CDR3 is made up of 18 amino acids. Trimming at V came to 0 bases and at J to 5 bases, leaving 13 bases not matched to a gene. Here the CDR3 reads CASSVAASWVAGNNEQFF. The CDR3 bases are TGTGCCAGCAGCGTAGCGGCCTCTTGGGTAGCGGGGAACAATGAGCAGTTCTTC.

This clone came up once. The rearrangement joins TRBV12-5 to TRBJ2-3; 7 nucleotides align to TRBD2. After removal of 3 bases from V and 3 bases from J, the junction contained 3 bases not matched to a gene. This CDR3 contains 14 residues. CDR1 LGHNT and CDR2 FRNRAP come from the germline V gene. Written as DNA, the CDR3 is TGTGCTAGTGGTTTTACGGGAGGAACAGATACGCAGTATTTT. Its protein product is CASGFTGGTDTQYF. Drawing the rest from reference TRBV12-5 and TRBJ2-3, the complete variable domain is DARVTQTPRHKVTEMGQEVTMRCQPILGHNTVFWYRQTMMQGLELLAYFRNRAPLDDSGMPKDRFSAEMPDATLATLKIQPSEPRDSAVYFCASGFTGGTDTQYFGPGTRLTVL.

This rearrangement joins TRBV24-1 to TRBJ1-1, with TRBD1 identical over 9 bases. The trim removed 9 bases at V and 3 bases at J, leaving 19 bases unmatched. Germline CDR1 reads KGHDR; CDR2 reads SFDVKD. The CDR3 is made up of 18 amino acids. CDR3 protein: CATGGDRVLLGMDTEAFF. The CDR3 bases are TGTGCCACCGGTGGGGACAGGGTACTCTTGGGCATGGACACTGAAGCTTTCTTT.

CDR3 loop: CAISAQLAGGPGNLGDTQYF. The CDR3 region has the DNA TGTGCCATCAGTGCCCAACTAGCGGGAGGGCCTGGGAATTTAGGAGATACGCAGTATTTT. The chain links TRBV10-3 to TRBJ2-3, with 13 bases lining up with TRBD2. The V segment lost 4 bases and the J segment 5 bases; nucleotides outside the gene matches: 18. Germline loops: CDR1 ENHRY, CDR2 SYGVKD. The CDR3 is made up of 20 amino acids.

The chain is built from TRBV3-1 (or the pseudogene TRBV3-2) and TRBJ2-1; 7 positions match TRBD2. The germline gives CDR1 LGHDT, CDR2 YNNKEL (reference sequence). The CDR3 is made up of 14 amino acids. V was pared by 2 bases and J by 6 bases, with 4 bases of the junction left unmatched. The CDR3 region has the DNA TGTGCCAGCAGCCAAAGCGGGGTCCTCAATGAGCAGTTCTTC. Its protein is CASSQSGVLNEQFF.

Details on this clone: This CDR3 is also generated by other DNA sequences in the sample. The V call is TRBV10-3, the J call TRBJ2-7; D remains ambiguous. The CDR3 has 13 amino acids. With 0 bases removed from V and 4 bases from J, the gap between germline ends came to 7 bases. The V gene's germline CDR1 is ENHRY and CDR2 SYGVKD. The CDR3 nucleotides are TGTGCCATCAGTGAGTCGATGAGTTACGAGCAGTACTTC. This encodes CAISESMSYEQYF.

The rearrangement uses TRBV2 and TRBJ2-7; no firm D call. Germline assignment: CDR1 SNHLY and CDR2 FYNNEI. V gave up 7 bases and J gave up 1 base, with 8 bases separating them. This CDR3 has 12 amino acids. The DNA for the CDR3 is TGTGCCAGCAAGAGCGAGTCCTACGAGCAGTACTTC. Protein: CASKSESYEQYF.

In nucleotides, the CDR3 is TGTGCCAGCAGGAGGGCTAGCGCGGTGGATACGCAGTATTTT. This codes for CASRRASAVDTQYF. V usage is TRBV27 and J usage is TRBJ2-3, with a weak D call TRBD2 (6 bases). Germline-derived CDR1 and CDR2 are MNHEY and SMNVEV (reference sequence). This CDR3 spans 14 amino acids. Trimming cost V 6 bases and J 6 bases, with 16 bases left between them.

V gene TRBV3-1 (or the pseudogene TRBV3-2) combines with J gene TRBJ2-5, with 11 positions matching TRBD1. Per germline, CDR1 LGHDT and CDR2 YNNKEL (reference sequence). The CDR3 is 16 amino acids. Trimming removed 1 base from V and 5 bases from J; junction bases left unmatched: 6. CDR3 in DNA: TGTGCCAGCAGCCAAGGGACAGGGGGCGCTTTTGAGACCCAGTACTTC. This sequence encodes CASSQGTGGAFETQYF.

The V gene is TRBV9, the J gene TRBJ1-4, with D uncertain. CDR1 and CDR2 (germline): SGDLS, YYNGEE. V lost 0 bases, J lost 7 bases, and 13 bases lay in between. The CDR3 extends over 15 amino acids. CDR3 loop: CASSVALHPGEKLFF. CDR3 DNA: TGTGCCAGCAGCGTAGCCTTACACCCGGGTGAAAAACTGTTTTTT.

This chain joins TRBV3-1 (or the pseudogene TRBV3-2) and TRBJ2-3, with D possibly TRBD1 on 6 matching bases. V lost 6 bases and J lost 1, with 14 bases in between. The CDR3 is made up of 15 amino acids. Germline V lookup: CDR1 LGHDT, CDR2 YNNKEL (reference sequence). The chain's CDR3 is CASRRTGYGTDTQYF. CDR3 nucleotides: TGTGCCAGCAGACGAACAGGGTACGGCACAGATACGCAGTATTTT.

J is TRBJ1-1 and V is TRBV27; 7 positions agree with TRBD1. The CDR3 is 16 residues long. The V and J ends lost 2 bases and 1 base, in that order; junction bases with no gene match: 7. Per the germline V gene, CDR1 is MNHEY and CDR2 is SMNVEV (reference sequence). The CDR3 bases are TGTGCCAGCAGTTTAAGAAGACAGGGCGCGAACACTGAAGCTTTCTTT. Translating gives CASSLRRQGANTEAFF.

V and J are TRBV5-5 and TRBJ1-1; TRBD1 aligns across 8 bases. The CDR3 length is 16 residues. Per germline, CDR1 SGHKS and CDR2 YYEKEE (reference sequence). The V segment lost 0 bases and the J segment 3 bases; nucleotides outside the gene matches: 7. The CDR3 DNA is TGTGCCAGCAGCTTGGCAGGGGGCGAGTTGTACACTGAAGCTTTCTTT. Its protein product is CASSLAGGELYTEAFF.

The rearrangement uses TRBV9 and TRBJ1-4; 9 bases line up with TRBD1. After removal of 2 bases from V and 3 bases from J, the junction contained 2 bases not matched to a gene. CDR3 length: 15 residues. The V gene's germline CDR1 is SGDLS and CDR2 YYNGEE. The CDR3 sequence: CASSVRQGANEKLFF. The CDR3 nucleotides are TGTGCCAGCAGCGTGCGACAGGGGGCTAATGAAAAACTGTTTTTT.

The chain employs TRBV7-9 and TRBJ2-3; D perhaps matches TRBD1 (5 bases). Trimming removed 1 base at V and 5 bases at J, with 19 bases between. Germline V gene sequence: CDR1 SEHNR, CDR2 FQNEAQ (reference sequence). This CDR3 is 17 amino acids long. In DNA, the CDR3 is TGTGCCAGCAGCTTAGAGGGTACAGGACCCCAAGGAGATACGCAGTATTTT. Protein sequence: CASSLEGTGPQGDTQYF.

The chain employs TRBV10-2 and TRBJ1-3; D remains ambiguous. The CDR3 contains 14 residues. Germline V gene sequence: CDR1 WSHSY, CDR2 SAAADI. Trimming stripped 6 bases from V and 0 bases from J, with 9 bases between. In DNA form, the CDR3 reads TGCGCCAGCAGCACAACAGACTCTGGAAACACCATATATTTT. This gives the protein CASSTTDSGNTIYF.

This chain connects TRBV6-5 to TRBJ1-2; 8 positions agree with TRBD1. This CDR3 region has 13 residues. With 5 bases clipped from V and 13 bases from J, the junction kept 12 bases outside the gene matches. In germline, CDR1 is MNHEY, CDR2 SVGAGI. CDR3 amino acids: CASSTPPGGLITF. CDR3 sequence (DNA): TGTGCCAGCAGTACCCCCCCAGGGGGCCTTATCACCTTC.

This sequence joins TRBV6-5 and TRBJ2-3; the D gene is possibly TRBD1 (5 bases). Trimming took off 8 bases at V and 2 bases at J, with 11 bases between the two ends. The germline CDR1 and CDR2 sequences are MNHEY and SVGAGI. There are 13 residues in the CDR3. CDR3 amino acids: CASQLGPTDTQYF. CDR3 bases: TGTGCCAGCCAACTGGGGCCCACAGATACGCAGTATTTT.